This record looks at one T cell receptor beta chain sequence and its context. TCRdb passed the RT-PCR reads through MiXCR, listing each CDR3 protein once. The sample includes about 700,000 distinct CDR3 sequences, about 14% of them seen just once. The source of this sequence is a female donor in good health, serving as a healthy control. Sequencing used memory CD4+ T cells from blood.

The CDR3 is CASSLFGGSNYNEQFF. The DNA of the CDR3 is TGTGCCAGCAGCTTGTTCGGGGGGAGTAACTACAATGAGCAGTTCTTC. The chain employs TRBV5-4 and TRBJ2-1; TRBD2 aligns across 7 bases. Germline V lookup: CDR1 SGHNT, CDR2 YYREEE (reference sequence). J was trimmed by 3 bases and V by 1 base; bases with no gene match: 7. This CDR3 comprises 16 residues.